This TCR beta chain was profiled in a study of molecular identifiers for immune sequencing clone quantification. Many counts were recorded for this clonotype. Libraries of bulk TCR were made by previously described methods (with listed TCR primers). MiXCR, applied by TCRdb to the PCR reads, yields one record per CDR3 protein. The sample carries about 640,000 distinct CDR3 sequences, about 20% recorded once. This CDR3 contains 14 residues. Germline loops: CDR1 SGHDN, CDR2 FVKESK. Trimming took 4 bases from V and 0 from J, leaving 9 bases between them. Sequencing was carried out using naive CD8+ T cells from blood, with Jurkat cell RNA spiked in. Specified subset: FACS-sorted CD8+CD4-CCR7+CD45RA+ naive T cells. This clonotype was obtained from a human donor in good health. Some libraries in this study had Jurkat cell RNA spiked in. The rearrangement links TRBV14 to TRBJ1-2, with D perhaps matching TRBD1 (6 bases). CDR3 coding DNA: TGTGCCAGCAGCCCCGGACAGACTAACTATGGCTACACCTTC. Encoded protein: CASSPGQTNYGYTF.